The table lists the clone carrying this TCR beta chain with many counts. This record belongs to a study of T cells in Graves' hyperthyroidism and ophthalmopathy. RNA transcripts gave rise to amplified TCR beta CDR3 regions. RT-PCR in the first round (using the HTBI primer set) targeted the TCR CDR3. MiXCR was run by TCRdb on the multiplex PCR reads, yielding one entry per CDR3 protein. Of around 760,000 distinct CDR3 sequences listed, under 45% were seen once; the top ten hold less than 35%. The germline V and J ends were trimmed by 4 bases and 6 bases, with 12 bases remaining between them. This CDR3 is built from 13 residues. Germline CDR1 reads SGHTA; CDR2 reads FQGTGA.

Sample: blood. This chain connects TRBV7-3 to TRBJ1-1, with a tentative D call TRBD1 (6 bases). The sequence was collected from a woman aged 35 to 49 with Graves' hyperthyroidism. The CDR3, as DNA: TGTGCCAGCAGCTACTCCGGGACATCTGAAGCTTTCTTT. Amino acids: CASSYSGTSEAFF.